The 4 T cell receptor beta chains presented below share a single source sample, sequenced in a study of blood T cells in healthy people across ages. The second PCR ran roughly 6 to 11 cycles with a sample-barcoded 5' primer and J-beta primers. TCRdb processed the 5' RACE reads anew with MiXCR; each CDR3 protein has one entry. Seen here are about 590,000 distinct CDR3 sequences, about 30% observed once, and the top ten hold roughly 14%. The source material was blood. All receptors derive from a woman older than 75 in good health.

This clonotype has only a few counts. The V gene is TRBV20-1, the J gene TRBJ2-3, with 11 bases matching TRBD2. Per the germline V gene, CDR1 is DFQATT and CDR2 is SNEGSKA (reference sequence). The junction had 8 bases not matched to a gene; V was cut back by 5 bases and J by 1 base. CDR3 size: 16 residues. CDR3 in amino acids: CSALLAGGRGTDTQYF. CDR3 nucleotide sequence: TGCAGTGCTTTATTAGCGGGGGGGCGGGGCACAGATACGCAGTATTTT.

This clonotype was observed a handful of times. The chain joins TRBV4-3 to TRBJ2-5, with 12 nucleotides matching TRBD2. V shed 1 base and J 5 bases; nucleotides not matched to a gene: 8. The V gene's germline CDR1 is LGHNA and CDR2 YSLEER. The length of the CDR3 is 17 residues. CDR3 in DNA: TGCGCCAGCAGCCAAGGGGCTAGCGGGGGGGCCTGGGAGACCCAGTACTTC. It encodes CASSQGASGGAWETQYF.

The chain carries TRBV15 and TRBJ1-4; the match to TRBD1 covers 10 bases. The V and J ends lost 3 bases and 2 bases, in that order; junction bases with no gene match: 3. The CDR3 totals 16 residues. Germline CDR1 and CDR2: LNHNV and YYDKDF (reference sequence). The CDR3 nucleotides read TGTGCCACCAGCAGTGGGACAGGGGCCACTAATGAAAAACTGTTTTTT. It translates to CATSSGTGATNEKLFF. The full variable domain, with the rest looked up from reference TRBV15 and TRBJ1-4, is DAMVIQNPRYQVTQFGKPVTLSCSQTLNHNVMYWYQQKSSQAPKLLFHYYDKDFNNEADTPDNFQSRRPNTSFCFLDIRSPGLGDTAMYLCATSSGTGATNEKLFFGSGTQLSVL.

As for this clonotype: A much larger clone differs from this one at a single base, so this may be a read error. The V gene is TRBV24-1, the J gene TRBJ2-7; a possible D gene is TRBD1 (7 bases). Per germline, CDR1 KGHDR and CDR2 SFDVKD. This CDR3 spans 19 amino acids. V was cut by 3 bases and J by 7 bases, with 30 bases left in between. In DNA form, the CDR3 reads TGTGCCACCAGTGATCCCTCTGGCGGGGACAGCCGCTCCTACAATGAGCAGTACTTC. Protein product: CATSDPSGGDSRSYNEQYF.